The 16 T cell receptor beta chains in this list originate from one sample, sequenced in a study of shared T cell receptors in the human thymus. Clones were sequenced by immunoSEQ multiplex PCR, and TCRdb holds only the in-frame ones, with some missing. The sample has about 710,000 clones; 80% to 90% are singletons. A further study also used this sample, focusing on human thymus T cells.

Source material: thymocytes. The receptors derive from a boy younger than two with a congenital heart defect.

The chain uses TRBV19 and TRBJ1-5; 7 bases align to TRBD1. V was clipped by 3 bases and J by 2 bases; unmatched bases: 7. CDR3 size: 16 residues. CDR1 and CDR2 (germline): LNHDA, SQIVND (reference sequence). CDR3 sequence: CASSIGGGAGNQPQHF. In DNA, the CDR3 is TGTGCCAGTAGTATTGGAGGGGGCGCTGGCAATCAGCCCCAGCATTTT. The variable domain in full, completed from reference TRBV19 and TRBJ1-5, reads DGGITQSPKYLFRKEGQNVTLSCEQNLNHDAMYWYRQDPGQGLRLIYYSQIVNDFQKGDIAEGYSVSREKKESFPLTVTSAQKNPTAFYLCASSIGGGAGNQPQHFGDGTRLSIL.

The CDR3 reads CAWSVPGPKNTGELFF. CDR3 coding DNA: TGTGCCTGGAGTGTTCCAGGGCCAAAGAACACCGGGGAGCTGTTTTTT. The chain combines TRBV30 with TRBJ2-2, with D maybe TRBD1 (5 bases). This CDR3 comprises 16 residues. CDR1 is GTSNPN, CDR2 SVGIG, per germline (reference sequence). Trimming removed 0 bases at V and 1 base at J, with 12 bases between.

This clone was found once. V and J are TRBV5-1 and TRBJ2-7; D ambiguous. Germline loops: CDR1 SGHRS, CDR2 YFSETQ. Deletions cut 7 bases from V and 2 bases from J, with 16 bases between. CDR3 size: 14 residues. Here the CDR3 reads CASSIHTETYEQYF. The CDR3 DNA follows: TGCGCCAGCTCGATACACACAGAGACCTACGAGCAGTACTTC.

The V call is TRBV7-6, the J call TRBJ2-3, with 9 nucleotides matching TRBD2. The junction had 11 bases not matched to a gene; V was cut back by 5 bases and J by 5 bases. Germline V gives CDR1 SGHVS, CDR2 FNYEAQ. CDR3 size: 16 residues. The CDR3 reads CASSPLGRGGGDTQYF. DNA for the CDR3: TGTGCCAGCAGCCCCCTCGGGCGGGGGGGCGGAGATACGCAGTATTTT.

The rearrangement joins TRBV5-6 to TRBJ1-1; D call uncertain. This CDR3 contains 16 residues. V was clipped by 1 base and J by 5 bases, with 18 bases between them. CDR1 and CDR2 (germline): SGHDT, YYEEEE. Here the CDR3 reads CASSLSYTRVGTEAFF. The CDR3 coding sequence is TGTGCCAGCAGCTTGAGCTATACGCGGGTAGGGACTGAAGCTTTCTTT.

The table lists this clone with a few counts. The chain uses TRBV5-1 and TRBJ1-2; 7 bases map to TRBD1. The CDR3 has 17 amino acids. V shed 0 bases and J 0 bases; nucleotides not matched to a gene: 8. The germline V gene has CDR1 SGHRS and CDR2 YFSETQ. The CDR3 bases are TGCGCCAGCAGCTTGGGCCGGGACAGTAATACTAACTATGGCTACACCTTC. It encodes CASSLGRDSNTNYGYTF.

A few counts support this clone. The chain recombines TRBV5-8 with TRBJ2-7; no definite D call. This CDR3 has 13 residues. The V gene lost 0 bases and the J gene lost 3 bases, with 7 bases spanning the gap. Germline assignment: CDR1 SGHTS and CDR2 YDEGEE. CDR3 coding DNA: TGTGCCAGCAGCTTGGTTACAGTCTACGAGCAGTACTTC. It codes for CASSLVTVYEQYF.

This clone was counted between two and nine times. The chain carries TRBV5-6 and TRBJ1-6, with TRBD1 matching over 7 bases. The CDR3 spans 13 residues. V was clipped by 4 bases and J by 7 bases; unmatched bases: 2. Germline V gene lookup returns CDR1 SGHDT and CDR2 YYEEEE. The CDR3 protein is CASSPDRNSPLHF. For the CDR3, the DNA is TGTGCCAGCAGCCCGGACAGGAATTCACCCCTCCACTTT.

This clone occurred once. A read error may account for a junction end that differs from germline. The chain combines TRBV5-1 with TRBJ2-5, with 12 bases matching TRBD2. Germline assignment: CDR1 SGHRS and CDR2 YFSETQ. CDR3 size: 19 residues. The CDR3 DNA reads TGCGCCAGCAGCTTGGTCGGCAGGGTACTAGCGGGGGGACAAGAGGCCCAGTACTTC. This translates into CASSLVGRVLAGGQEAQYF.

This chain uses TRBV4-2 with TRBJ2-7; TRBD1 aligns across 8 bases. J was trimmed by 2 bases and V by 4 bases; bases with no gene match: 4. Germline V CDR1 and CDR2: LGHNA, YNFKEQ. This CDR3 is 14 amino acids long. CDR3: CASSRGQGPYEQYF. The CDR3 nucleotides read TGTGCCAGCAGCCGTGGACAGGGACCCTACGAGCAGTACTTC.

The chain combines TRBV12-5 with TRBJ2-5, with TRBD1 identical over 10 bases. The J call may be in error: the DNA end matches TRBJ2-7 better. The length of the CDR3 is 12 residues. The germline CDR1 and CDR2 sequences are LGHNT and FRNRAP. The CDR3 DNA follows: TGTGCTAGTGGGGGGACAGGGGCCGAGCAGTACTTC. Protein product: CASGGTGAEQYF.

This rearrangement joins TRBV9 to TRBJ2-1; TRBD2 matches at 7 bases. The CDR3 loop spans 15 amino acids. Germline V lookup: CDR1 SGDLS, CDR2 YYNGEE. The V and J ends lost 4 bases and 3 bases, in that order; junction bases with no gene match: 7. The CDR3 nucleotides read TGTGCCAGCAGCCCGGACCGGGAGGACTACAATGAGCAGTTCTTC. Protein: CASSPDREDYNEQFF. Supplemented by reference TRBV9 and TRBJ2-1, the full variable domain reads DSGVTQTPKHLITATGQRVTLRCSPRSGDLSVYWYQQSLDQGLQFLIQYYNGEERAKGNILERFSAQQFPDLHSELNLSSLELGDSALYFCASSPDREDYNEQFFGPGTRLTVL.

The chain employs TRBV5-1 and TRBJ2-6; D unclear. Germline CDR1 and CDR2: SGHRS and YFSETQ. The CDR3 runs to 18 residues. The V end lost 0 bases, the J end lost 0 bases, and 13 bases lay between the germline ends. CDR3 loop: CASSLAAVSFSGANVLTF. The CDR3 DNA reads TGCGCCAGCAGCTTGGCGGCGGTAAGCTTCTCTGGGGCCAACGTCCTGACTTTC.

This chain links TRBV5-1 with TRBJ2-2, with no clear D. V shed 0 bases and J shed 1 base, with 10 bases lying between them. This CDR3 has 16 amino acids. The germline CDR1 and CDR2 sequences are SGHRS and YFSETQ. CDR3 nucleotide sequence: TGCGCCAGCAGCTTGGGCTGGGCAGGGAACACCGGGGAGCTGTTTTTT. Translated, it gives CASSLGWAGNTGELFF.

The J gene is TRBJ2-1, the V gene TRBV9, with D possibly TRBD2 on 6 matching bases. V lost 0 bases, J lost 5 bases, and 12 bases lay in between. The CDR3 is made up of 15 amino acids. The germline V gene encodes CDR1 SGDLS and CDR2 YYNGEE. DNA for the CDR3: TGTGCCAGCAGCGTAGTGGGCGGGACCCACAATGAGCAGTTCTTC. Protein: CASSVVGGTHNEQFF.

This chain joins TRBV27 and TRBJ1-1; D is uncertain. V lost 2 bases and J lost 0, with 19 bases in between. Germline lookup yields CDR1 MNHEY and CDR2 SMNVEV (reference sequence). This CDR3 region has 18 residues. The CDR3 DNA is TGTGCCAGCAGTTTAACGCCCGGAGGGTTTATTATGAACACTGAAGCTTTCTTT. This codes for CASSLTPGGFIMNTEAFF.